This T cell receptor (beta chain) comes out of a study of cytotoxic CD8 clonotypes in ibrutinib-treated CLL. At the level of the study: Partial responders approximately 25, complete 2; roughly 12 progressed and around 15 stayed in remission by median approximately 64 months.

The CDR3 runs to 15 residues. CDR1 and CDR2 (germline): MDHEN, SYDVKM. Assay used: immunoSEQ multiplex PCR; TCRdb lists only in-frame clones, some missing. In the table there are more than 10,000 clones, around three quarters of which are singletons. The specimen was PBMCs, collected at disease progression, from a patient treated with ibrutinib. The chain is built from TRBV28 and TRBJ2-7; 7 nucleotides agree with TRBD2. Judging by the DNA end, TRBJ2-5 fits better; the J call may be wrong. This sequence originates from a human donor with chronic lymphocytic leukemia. The CDR3 DNA reads TGTGCCAGCAAAAGACCGGGACTCGGGGGGGAGACCCAGTACTTC. Translating gives CASKRPGLGGETQYF.